Sequencing of this T cell receptor (beta chain) was carried out in a study of blood T cell repertoires in COVID-19. Study-level information: Acute-phase and convalescent COVID-19 samples originated in the United States, Italy and Spain. From T cells, B-cell-depleted T cells, or PBMCs came the material, which was cDNA or gDNA.

The germline V and J ends were trimmed by 7 bases and 1 base, with 16 bases remaining between them. The germline V gene has CDR1 ENHRY and CDR2 SYGVKD. The CDR3 loop spans 15 amino acids. Authors' processing steps: Quantification of nucleated cells was approximated via reference gene primer amplification. Clones were read by immunoSEQ multiplex PCR, and TCRdb kept only the in-frame ones, dropping some. Clone size and the V and J calls come from that table; the DNA yielded D and trimming. Among more than 9,500 clones, 82% were seen once, and the ten largest hold 3% to 4.5%. The sequence was obtained from a woman between 55 and 75 years old with acute or convalescent COVID-19. Sample: peripheral blood. The genes are TRBV10-3 and TRBJ1-2; no reliable D call. The CDR3 bases are TGTGCCATCAAGCTAGCAGCGCAATTTAACTATGGCTACACCTTC. Translation gives CAIKLAAQFNYGYTF.